This T cell receptor (beta chain) is from a study of OX40 agonist ivuxolimab in advanced cancers. For the study at large: At doses from 0.01 to 10 mg/kg, patients were given intravenous ivuxolimab every 2 weeks. A male proportion of 82.7% was recorded, with mean age approximately 64 years and range roughly 20 to 85.

This table comes from immunoSEQ multiplex PCR, and its TCRdb copy is limited to in-frame clones, with some not included. The sample holds under 50,000 clones, approximately 88% seen once. Per germline, CDR1 LGHNA and CDR2 YSLEER. This CDR3 comprises 17 residues. Trimming took off 4 bases at V and 0 bases at J, with 18 bases between the two ends. Autoimmune disease history or systemic immunosuppression was exclusionary. The chain is built from TRBV4-3 and TRBJ1-1; TRBD1 might be the D (6 bases). This material consisted of CD4+ or CD8+ T cells sorted from blood, taken in a trial of the OX40 agonist ivuxolimab. The sequence was obtained from an adult with an advanced solid tumor such as melanoma, head and neck, liver or kidney cancer. The CDR3 DNA is TGCGCCAGCAGCCTAAGGGGGGCGGGGGCGATGAACACTGAAGCTTTCTTT. This gives the protein CASSLRGAGAMNTEAFF.